This paragraph reports one TCR beta chain. These data originate in a study of blood T cell repertoires in COVID-19. Background on the study: The origin of the acute and convalescent COVID-19 samples was the United States, Italy and Spain. T cells, B-cell-depleted T cells, or PBMCs supplied cDNA or gDNA.

The CDR3 has 14 residues. Germline trimming cut 4 bases from V and 2 bases from J; bases unmatched to any gene: 5. CDR1 is SNHLY, CDR2 FYNNEI, per germline. As originally analysed: Estimated nucleated cell counts came from reference gene primer amplification. Using immunoSEQ multiplex PCR, the repertoire was profiled, and TCRdb retains in-frame clones only, with some absent. The V and J calls and clone size come from that table; D and trimming were worked out from the DNA. Among over 30,000 clones listed, 82% were seen once. Sequencing was carried out using peripheral blood. This receptor was taken from a man aged 80 or over with active or convalescent COVID-19. V and J are TRBV2 and TRBJ2-7, with 7 positions matching TRBD1. In DNA form, the CDR3 reads TGTGCCAGCAGTGGGGGACAGAAGCCCTACGAGCAGTACTTC. Protein product: CASSGGQKPYEQYF.